This T cell receptor (beta chain) was captured in a study of blood T cells in healthy people across ages. Whole-study context: Template switching retrieved approximately one barcoded beta molecule for each two T cells.

A note on this clonotype: What it binds is unknown.

The CDR3 length is 13 residues. Germline CDR1 is SGHTA and CDR2 is FQGNSA. Trimming removed 5 bases from V and 3 bases from J, with 11 bases in between. Notes on the study in general: The lack of PBMC sorting stopped any conclusive naive versus antigen-experienced comparison. Fewer expanded clones and more diversity marked long-lived versus aged donors. While age rose, TCR beta diversity per million T cells dropped in a roughly linear way.

The use of a sample-barcoded 5' primer and a J-beta primer mix characterized a second PCR of about 6 to 12 cycles. MiXCR, applied by TCRdb to the 5' RACE reads, yields one record per CDR3 protein. The sample lists approximately 790,000 distinct CDR3 sequences; about 59% were seen once. This clonotype was obtained from a man between 25 and 39 years old in good health. The gene calls are TRBV7-2 and TRBJ2-7; D is perhaps TRBD2 (5 bases). Sequencing was done on a sample of blood. The DNA for the CDR3 is TGTGCCAGCAGCGCGGTGGGAGACTACGAGCAGTACTTC. It translates to CASSAVGDYEQYF.